This T cell receptor beta chain derives from a study of T cell clones after liver transplantation. Per the germline V gene, CDR1 is SEHNR and CDR2 is FQNEAQ (reference sequence). Between the trimmed V and J ends, which lost 5 bases and 2 bases, there was a span of 15 bases. This CDR3 is 15 amino acids long. Sequencing was performed with immunoSEQ multiplex PCR; in TCRdb, only in-frame clones are kept and a portion is missing. The profile covers 70,000 or so clones, with over 90% appearing a single time and 0.8% to 1% taken by the ten largest. The rearrangement uses TRBV7-9 and TRBJ1-2; maybe TRBD1 (5 bases). The material was CD4+ T cells from blood, obtained about 26 months after liver transplant. The sequence was collected from a human patient who received a liver transplant. The T cells may come from the graft donor. This CDR3 reads CASSPAPGGNYGYTF. The CDR3 coding sequence is TGTGCCAGCAGCCCCGCCCCCGGGGGGAACTATGGCTACACCTTC.